These T cell receptor beta chains were read from a single sample in a study of blood T cell repertoires in COVID-19. Data came from immunoSEQ multiplex PCR; TCRdb stores just in-frame clones and leaves some out. The sample carries 450,000 to 500,000 clones, around 87% recorded once. The sequenced sample was PBMCs or T cells enriched from blood (not recorded which). These receptor sequences come from a woman under 30 who had recovered from COVID-19. The CDR3 runs from the conserved cysteine through the conserved F or W. Each record gives: J gene, clone size, CDR3 length, V gene, D gene, CDR3 DNA, CDR3 protein. The D gene is left open where the match is weak. Not all rows give a size; the values are once, few, many and, for expanded clones, a class.

j_call: TRBJ2-1
clone_size: -
cdr3_length: 14
v_call: TRBV4-2
d_call: -
cdr3_nt: TGTGCCAGCAGCCAAGTGGAACAGGGCAATGAGCAGTTCTTC
cdr3_aa: CASSQVEQGNEQFF

j_call: TRBJ1-4
clone_size: -
cdr3_length: 15
v_call: TRBV3-1/TRBV3-2
d_call: TRBD1
cdr3_nt: TGTGCCAGCAGCCAAACAGGGGGCGAGAATGAAAAACTGTTTTTT
cdr3_aa: CASSQTGGENEKLFF

j_call: TRBJ1-6
clone_size: -
cdr3_length: 14
v_call: TRBV28
d_call: TRBD1
cdr3_nt: TGTGCCAGCAGCAGCGGGACAGGGCCGATGATCCTCCACTTT
cdr3_aa: CASSSGTGPMILHF

j_call: TRBJ2-3
clone_size: -
cdr3_length: 15
v_call: TRBV7-9
d_call: -
cdr3_nt: TGTGCCAGCAGCTCATTCCGGGGGACGGGAGATACGCAGTATTTT
cdr3_aa: CASSSFRGTGDTQYF

j_call: TRBJ2-1
clone_size: -
cdr3_length: 16
v_call: TRBV27
d_call: -
cdr3_nt: TGTGCCAGCAGTTTAGACCCAGGGGCCCTTTACAATGAGCAGTTCTTC
cdr3_aa: CASSLDPGALYNEQFF

j_call: TRBJ2-3
clone_size: -
cdr3_length: 13
v_call: TRBV10-1
d_call: -
cdr3_nt: TGCGCCAGCAGTGACGGGACATCAGATACGCAGTATTTT
cdr3_aa: CASSDGTSDTQYF

j_call: TRBJ1-2
clone_size: -
cdr3_length: 18
v_call: TRBV7-2
d_call: TRBD1
cdr3_nt: TGTGCCAGCAGCCATCCTCGGGACAGGGGCGCCTACAGCTATGGCTACACCTTC
cdr3_aa: CASSHPRDRGAYSYGYTF

j_call: TRBJ1-2
clone_size: -
cdr3_length: 13
v_call: TRBV10-1
d_call: -
cdr3_nt: TGCGCCAGCAGTGGATCCGGGAACTATGGCTACACCTTC
cdr3_aa: CASSGSGNYGYTF

j_call: TRBJ2-7
clone_size: -
cdr3_length: 15
v_call: TRBV4-1
d_call: TRBD1
cdr3_nt: TGCGCCAGCAGCCAAGCGACAGGGGTAGTAAGGGAGCAGTACTTC
cdr3_aa: CASSQATGVVREQYF

j_call: TRBJ1-1
clone_size: -
cdr3_length: 14
v_call: TRBV6-5
d_call: TRBD1
cdr3_nt: TGTGCCAGCAGAGAGGACAGGGAGGACACTGAAGCTTTCTTT
cdr3_aa: CASREDREDTEAFF

j_call: TRBJ1-2
clone_size: -
cdr3_length: 16
v_call: TRBV5-1
d_call: TRBD1
cdr3_nt: TGCGCCAGCAGCCCACTCCCTGGACAGGGGAGTTATGGCTACACCTTC
cdr3_aa: CASSPLPGQGSYGYTF

j_call: TRBJ2-2
clone_size: -
cdr3_length: 15
v_call: TRBV6-5
d_call: TRBD1
cdr3_nt: TGTGCCAGCTTAAGGGGGCGGCCGAACACCGGGGAGCTGTTTTTT
cdr3_aa: CASLRGRPNTGELFF

j_call: TRBJ2-1
clone_size: -
cdr3_length: 13
v_call: TRBV30
d_call: -
cdr3_nt: TGTGCCTGGACCTTCGGGGGCTACAATGAGCAGTTCTTC
cdr3_aa: CAWTFGGYNEQFF

j_call: TRBJ2-7
clone_size: -
cdr3_length: 14
v_call: TRBV2
d_call: -
cdr3_nt: TGTGCCAGCAGATCACTAGGATTCTCCTACGAGCAGTACTTC
cdr3_aa: CASRSLGFSYEQYF

j_call: TRBJ1-6
clone_size: -
cdr3_length: 15
v_call: TRBV19
d_call: -
cdr3_nt: TGTGCCAGTACCTTAACTAGGGCCTTTAATTCACCCCTCCACTTT
cdr3_aa: CASTLTRAFNSPLHF

j_call: TRBJ2-3
clone_size: -
cdr3_length: 16
v_call: TRBV15
d_call: TRBD2
cdr3_nt: TGTGCCACCTCAAACCTTAACGGGGGGGCAGCGGATACGCAGTATTTT
cdr3_aa: CATSNLNGGAADTQYF

j_call: TRBJ1-5
clone_size: -
cdr3_length: 14
v_call: TRBV30
d_call: -
cdr3_nt: TGTGCCTGGAGTGTTTTGAGGGATCGTCAGCCCCAGCATTTT
cdr3_aa: CAWSVLRDRQPQHF

j_call: TRBJ1-5
clone_size: -
cdr3_length: 12
v_call: TRBV2
d_call: -
cdr3_nt: TGTGCCAGCAGCCTCTCGAATCAGCCCCAGCATTTT
cdr3_aa: CASSLSNQPQHF

j_call: TRBJ2-2
clone_size: -
cdr3_length: 14
v_call: TRBV11-2
d_call: -
cdr3_nt: TGTGCCAGCAGCTTATTACCGCAGGCCGGGGAGCTGTTTTTT
cdr3_aa: CASSLLPQAGELFF

j_call: TRBJ2-3
clone_size: -
cdr3_length: 13
v_call: TRBV10-3
d_call: -
cdr3_nt: TGTGCCATCCGTGGCGGGGGCGCAGATACGCAGTATTTT
cdr3_aa: CAIRGGGADTQYF

j_call: TRBJ1-1
clone_size: -
cdr3_length: 12
v_call: TRBV3-1/TRBV3-2
d_call: -
cdr3_nt: TGTGCCAGCAGCCCCCCGGACACTGAAGCTTTCTTT
cdr3_aa: CASSPPDTEAFF

j_call: TRBJ1-2
clone_size: -
cdr3_length: 12
v_call: TRBV29-1
d_call: TRBD1
cdr3_nt: TGCAGCGTGGGATTACAGGGGTTAGGCTACACCTTC
cdr3_aa: CSVGLQGLGYTF

j_call: TRBJ2-2
clone_size: -
cdr3_length: 12
v_call: TRBV29-1
d_call: -
cdr3_nt: TGCAGCGTTGTGGCACGCACCGGGGAGCTGTTTTTT
cdr3_aa: CSVVARTGELFF

j_call: TRBJ1-2
clone_size: -
cdr3_length: 14
v_call: TRBV27
d_call: TRBD1
cdr3_nt: TGTGCCAGCAGTTTAGGGACAGGGGGCAATGGCTACACCTTC
cdr3_aa: CASSLGTGGNGYTF

j_call: TRBJ2-5
clone_size: -
cdr3_length: 16
v_call: TRBV5-4
d_call: -
cdr3_nt: TGTGCCAGCAGTAGGTTGGGGGGGGCCCTACAAGAGACCCAGTACTTC
cdr3_aa: CASSRLGGALQETQYF

j_call: TRBJ1-6
clone_size: -
cdr3_length: 16
v_call: TRBV5-5
d_call: -
cdr3_nt: TGTGCCAGCAGCGGGGCCGGGGGGCGATCCAATTCACCCCTCCACTTT
cdr3_aa: CASSGAGGRSNSPLHF

j_call: TRBJ2-7
clone_size: many
cdr3_length: 14
v_call: TRBV19
d_call: -
cdr3_nt: TGTGCCAGTAGCTCGGGACTGCAAACCTACGAGCAGTACTTC
cdr3_aa: CASSSGLQTYEQYF

j_call: TRBJ1-4
clone_size: -
cdr3_length: 16
v_call: TRBV11-2
d_call: TRBD1
cdr3_nt: TGTGCCAGCAGTTCCTACAGGGGAAACACTAATGAAAAACTGTTTTTT
cdr3_aa: CASSSYRGNTNEKLFF

j_call: TRBJ2-5
clone_size: -
cdr3_length: 16
v_call: TRBV5-1
d_call: TRBD2
cdr3_nt: TGCGCCAGCAGCTTGGGAGGACTAGCGGGGGAAGAGACCCAGTACTTC
cdr3_aa: CASSLGGLAGEETQYF

j_call: TRBJ1-2
clone_size: -
cdr3_length: 15
v_call: TRBV5-1
d_call: -
cdr3_nt: TGCGCCAGCAGCTTGACACCTTCAGCTAACTATGGCTACACCTTC
cdr3_aa: CASSLTPSANYGYTF

j_call: TRBJ1-3
clone_size: -
cdr3_length: 12
v_call: TRBV12-3/TRBV12-4
d_call: -
cdr3_nt: TGTGCCAGCAGTCCGACGGGGAACACCATATATTTT
cdr3_aa: CASSPTGNTIYF

j_call: TRBJ1-3
clone_size: -
cdr3_length: 16
v_call: TRBV13
d_call: TRBD1
cdr3_nt: TGTGCCAGCAGCCTCTGGGGACAGGGAACGGGAAACACCATATATTTT
cdr3_aa: CASSLWGQGTGNTIYF

j_call: TRBJ1-2
clone_size: -
cdr3_length: 14
v_call: TRBV11-2
d_call: TRBD1
cdr3_nt: TGTGCCAGCAGCCCCGGACAGGGGGCCTATGGCTACACCTTC
cdr3_aa: CASSPGQGAYGYTF

j_call: TRBJ1-3
clone_size: -
cdr3_length: 18
v_call: TRBV29-1
d_call: TRBD1
cdr3_nt: TGCAGCGTAGGGACAGCTATACCTTCCCAGAGCTCTGGAAACACCATATATTTT
cdr3_aa: CSVGTAIPSQSSGNTIYF

j_call: TRBJ1-5
clone_size: -
cdr3_length: 11
v_call: TRBV6-6
d_call: -
cdr3_nt: TGTGCCAGCACCTCAGATCAGCCCCAGCATTTT
cdr3_aa: CASTSDQPQHF

j_call: TRBJ2-7
clone_size: -
cdr3_length: 14
v_call: TRBV18
d_call: -
cdr3_nt: TGTGCCAGCTCACCATTAAGGGGGAACGACGAGCAGTACTTC
cdr3_aa: CASSPLRGNDEQYF

j_call: TRBJ1-6
clone_size: once
cdr3_length: 16
v_call: TRBV18
d_call: TRBD1
cdr3_nt: TGTGCCAGCTCACCTTCCGGACAGGGGGCTAATTCACCCCTCCACTTT
cdr3_aa: CASSPSGQGANSPLHF

j_call: TRBJ1-5
clone_size: -
cdr3_length: 15
v_call: TRBV6-5
d_call: -
cdr3_nt: TGTGCCAGCAGACCACAGCTCAATAGCAATCAGCCCCAGCATTTT
cdr3_aa: CASRPQLNSNQPQHF

j_call: TRBJ1-5
clone_size: -
cdr3_length: 13
v_call: TRBV11-2
d_call: -
cdr3_nt: TGTGCCAGCAGCTTAGGTAGCCAAGAGCCCCAGCATTTT
cdr3_aa: CASSLGSQEPQHF

j_call: TRBJ1-2
clone_size: -
cdr3_length: 15
v_call: TRBV6-5
d_call: -
cdr3_nt: TGTGCCAGCAGTTACTCGTACGGGATTAACTATGGCTACACCTTC
cdr3_aa: CASSYSYGINYGYTF

j_call: TRBJ1-1
clone_size: -
cdr3_length: 14
v_call: TRBV28
d_call: -
cdr3_nt: TGTGCCAGCACCTGGGGGGAAGGAAACACTGAAGCTTTCTTT
cdr3_aa: CASTWGEGNTEAFF